This TCR beta chain was documented in a study of T-cell memory formation after mild COVID-19. Via MiXCR, TCRdb re-called the 5' RACE reads, giving one row per CDR3 protein. The top ten hold more than 9% of the sample, which has about 470,000 distinct CDR3 sequences, 15% to 20% seen once. The germline CDR1 and CDR2 sequences are KGHDR and SFDVKD. The CDR3 covers 14 residues. V was pared by 2 bases and J by 3 bases, with 7 bases between. Sequencing was carried out using PBMCs or a T cell subset sorted from them (not recorded which). This TCR derives from an adult woman who had mild COVID-19 (a few samples of this study predate the infection). Cell type and time point are not known. The rearrangement joins TRBV24-1 to TRBJ1-5; a weak D match, TRBD1 (6 bases). The CDR3 bases are TGTGCCACCAGTGATTCAGGGGCCAATCAGCCCCAGCATTTT. Its translation is CATSDSGANQPQHF.